Listed here are 20 T cell receptor beta chains from one sample, sequenced in a study of CDR3 diversity in severe acne. TCRdb passed the PCR reads through MiXCR, listing each CDR3 protein once. There are some 84,000 distinct CDR3 sequences in the sample; 48% occur only once, and over 9% lies in the top ten. Material for sequencing was blood. These receptors were taken from a male donor in good health, serving as a control.

The gene calls are TRBV25-1 and TRBJ1-2; D is unclear. Trimming removed 5 bases at V and 8 bases at J, with 18 bases between. The CDR3 totals 14 residues. The germline gives CDR1 MGHDK, CDR2 SYGVNS. The CDR3 loop reads CASSYRSVAEGYTF. In nucleotides, the CDR3 is TGTGCCAGCAGTTACCGGTCAGTCGCTGAGGGCTACACCTTC.

This clonotype was recorded a few times. V is TRBV28 and J is TRBJ1-1; no clear D. The germline gives CDR1 MDHEN, CDR2 SYDVKM. The CDR3 extends over 16 amino acids. V was trimmed by 5 bases and J by 3 bases, leaving 19 bases between them. This CDR3 reads CASSPFGKGWDTEAFF. As DNA, the CDR3 is TGTGCCAGCAGTCCTTTTGGAAAGGGATGGGACACTGAAGCTTTCTTT.

This clonotype was seen many times. V and J are TRBV5-8 and TRBJ1-2; D gene unclear. This CDR3 contains 11 residues. In germline, CDR1 is SGHTS, CDR2 YDEGEE. Trimming took off 3 bases at V and 8 bases at J, with 8 bases between the two ends. The CDR3 bases are TGTGCCAGCAGCTACGGCACAGGCTACACCTTC. This gives the protein CASSYGTGYTF.

V usage is TRBV7-9 and J usage is TRBJ1-4, with D tentatively TRBD1 (5 bases). The CDR3 loop spans 15 amino acids. Per germline, CDR1 SEHNR and CDR2 FQNEAQ (reference sequence). The V end was cut by 5 bases, the J end by 7 bases, with 17 bases between. CDR3 amino acids: CASSDRGTLGEKLFF. CDR3 DNA: TGTGCCAGCAGCGACCGAGGGACGTTGGGTGAAAAACTGTTTTTT.

The sample holds one count of this clonotype. A much larger clonotype is one base distant, so this may be a read error. The chain has TRBV15 and TRBJ2-5; 7 bases agree with TRBD2. Trimming removed 3 bases from V and 4 bases from J; junction bases left unmatched: 11. This CDR3 is built from 16 residues. Germline assignment: CDR1 LNHNV and CDR2 YYDKDF (reference sequence). The CDR3 region has the DNA TGTGCCACCAGCAGCGCTGCCCCTGGGAGGGGAGAGACCCAGTACTTC. This codes for CATSSAAPGRGETQYF.

This chain connects TRBV7-9 to TRBJ2-1; 8 bases line up with TRBD2. The CDR3 runs 16 residues. Germline CDR1 SEHNR, CDR2 FQNEAQ (reference sequence). V gave up 4 bases and J gave up 7 bases; unmatched junction bases: 12. In DNA form, the CDR3 reads TGTGCCAGCAGCTCGCAGACGGGGGCGGGAGGTAATGAGCAGTTCTTC. Translated, it gives CASSSQTGAGGNEQFF.

Turning to this clonotype: A much larger clone lies a single base off, so this may be a read error. V and J are TRBV29-1 and TRBJ1-1; no definite D call. This CDR3 region has 13 residues. CDR1 is SQVTM and CDR2 is ANQGSEA in the germline V gene. Trimming removed 7 bases at V and 2 bases at J, with 14 bases between. CDR3 region: CSGTRQLNTEAFF. CDR3 bases: TGCAGCGGTACACGGCAACTTAACACTGAAGCTTTCTTT. Supplemented by reference TRBV29-1 and TRBJ1-1, the full variable domain reads SAVISQKPSRDICQRGTSLTIQCQVDSQVTMMFWYRQQPGQSLTLIATANQGSEATYESGFVIDKFPISRPNLTFSTLTVSNMSPEDSSIYLCSGTRQLNTEAFFGQGTRLTVV.

V usage is TRBV4-2 and J usage is TRBJ1-1; no clear D. The CDR3 is made up of 14 amino acids. Germline V CDR1 and CDR2: LGHNA, YNFKEQ. Trimming removed 5 bases at V and 3 bases at J, with 13 bases between. CDR3 in amino acids: CASSNQGGDTEAFF. The CDR3 coding sequence is TGTGCCAGCAGCAACCAAGGCGGGGACACTGAAGCTTTCTTT.

In this sample, this clonotype turned up once. This chain joins TRBV6-1 and TRBJ1-2; the D gene is possibly TRBD1 (6 bases). Germline V gives CDR1 MNHNS, CDR2 SASEGT. CDR3 length: 13 residues. The V gene lost 7 bases and the J gene lost 8 bases, with 17 bases spanning the gap. The CDR3 loop reads CASNRQATGGYTF. DNA of the CDR3: TGTGCCAGCAACCGACAGGCTACAGGGGGCTACACCTTC.

As for this clonotype: No conserved phenylalanine or tryptophan is present at the end of the CDR3, so a read error is the likely explanation. The V call is TRBV19, the J call TRBJ2-7; 8 bases map to TRBD1. Trimming removed 3 bases from V and 2 bases from J; junction bases left unmatched: 9. This CDR3 is built from 16 residues. Germline CDR1 and CDR2: LNHDA and SQIVND (reference sequence). CDR3 DNA: TGTGCCAGTAGTATTTGTTCCGGGACAGGTCCCTACGAGCAGTACTCC. Amino acid sequence: CASSICSGTGPYEQYS.

The V and J genes are TRBV7-9 and TRBJ2-5; D gene unclear. The CDR3 extends over 11 amino acids. The germline CDR1 and CDR2 sequences are SEHNR and FQNEAQ (reference sequence). V gave up 4 bases and J gave up 11 bases, with 11 bases separating them. The chain's CDR3 is CASSSPDTQYF. As DNA, the CDR3 is TGTGCCAGCAGCTCGCCAGATACGCAGTACTTC.

The rearrangement joins TRBV11-2 to TRBJ2-7; TRBD2 might be the D (6 bases). Germline CDR1 reads SGHAT; CDR2 reads FQNNGV. The CDR3 loop spans 16 amino acids. Trimming took off 5 bases at V and 4 bases at J, with 21 bases between the two ends. This chain's CDR3 is CASSPLARVGVYEQYF. The CDR3 DNA reads as TGTGCCAGCAGCCCTCTAGCGAGGGTCGGGGTTTACGAGCAGTACTTC.

The chain uses TRBV6-1 and TRBJ2-5, with a possible D match to TRBD2 (6 bases). Germline lookup yields CDR1 MNHNS and CDR2 SASEGT. V lost 6 bases and J lost 0, with 23 bases in between. This CDR3 region has 18 residues. The CDR3 bases are TGTGCCAGCAGAGGAGTACAGGCGCGGGGAGACCACCAAGAGACCCAGTACTTC. Protein product: CASRGVQARGDHQETQYF.

The V and J genes are TRBV2 and TRBJ2-1; a possible D gene is TRBD1 (5 bases). The CDR3 extends over 12 amino acids. The V gene's germline CDR1 is SNHLY and CDR2 FYNNEI. V was trimmed by 8 bases and J by 4 bases, leaving 9 bases between them. In DNA, the CDR3 is TGTGCCAGCGGGAAGGGGTACAATGAGCAGTTCTTC. Translated: CASGKGYNEQFF.

This clonotype was picked up a small number of times. The chain employs TRBV3-1 and TRBJ1-1; 7 bases align to TRBD1. This CDR3 contains 12 residues. CDR1 and CDR2 (germline): LGHDT, YNNKEL (reference sequence). V trimming: 4 bases; J trimming: 9 bases; junction bases outside the gene matches: 5. The CDR3 spells CASSPRDSKAFF. CDR3 nucleotide sequence: TGTGCCAGCAGCCCTCGGGACAGTAAAGCTTTCTTT.

The table lists this clonotype with a count of one. The V call is TRBV20-1, the J call TRBJ1-2, with a possible D match to TRBD1 (6 bases). The CDR3 is 16 residues long. In germline, CDR1 is DFQATT, CDR2 SNEGSKA (reference sequence). V shed 0 bases and J shed 8 bases, with 22 bases lying between them. The CDR3 region has the DNA TGCAGTGCTAGAGATGACAGAACACCGGGGGCGGAGGGCTACACCTTC. It is translated as CSARDDRTPGAEGYTF.

This chain joins TRBV5-1 and TRBJ1-1, with 7 bases identical to TRBD1. The trim removed 5 bases at V and 5 bases at J, leaving 6 bases unmatched. The CDR3 runs to 13 residues. Germline CDR1 and CDR2: SGHRS and YFSETQ. CDR3 sequence: CASRRDRNTEAFF. The DNA of the CDR3 is TGCGCCAGCAGACGGGACAGAAATACTGAAGCTTTCTTT. The full variable domain, rest sourced from reference TRBV5-1 and TRBJ1-1, is KAGVTQTPRYLIKTRGQQVTLSCSPISGHRSVSWYQQTPGQGLQFLFEYFSETQRNKGNFPGRFSGRQFSNSRSEMNVSTLELGDSALYLCASRRDRNTEAFFGQGTRLTVV.

The rearrangement uses TRBV25-1 and TRBJ1-1; 8 bases line up with TRBD1. The CDR3 extends over 15 amino acids. Trimming at V came to 6 bases and at J to 4 bases, leaving 10 bases not matched to a gene. The germline V gene encodes CDR1 MGHDK and CDR2 SYGVNS. The CDR3 DNA follows: TGTGCCAGCAGCGATTTTCGGACAGGGCCCACTGAAGCTTTCTTT. It yields the protein CASSDFRTGPTEAFF.

The V gene is TRBV6-4, the J gene TRBJ2-5; TRBD2 matches at 11 bases. Per the germline V gene, CDR1 is MRHNA and CDR2 is SNTAGT. The CDR3 contains 13 residues. Trimming removed 6 bases from V and 8 bases from J; junction bases left unmatched: 5. The CDR3 nucleotides read TGTGCCAGCAGCCCCCTAGCGGGAGGAACCCAGTACTTC. Its protein is CASSPLAGGTQYF.

The V call is TRBV25-1, the J call TRBJ2-3; 11 bases align to TRBD2. J gave up 4 bases and V 3 bases, and 9 bases lay outside the gene matches. This CDR3 contains 17 residues. Germline V CDR1 and CDR2: MGHDK, SYGVNS. CDR3 DNA sequence: TGTGCCAGCAGTGATAGCGGGGGGGCCGAGGGCCCAGATACGCAGTATTTT. Encoded protein: CASSDSGGAEGPDTQYF.